This TCR beta chain was recovered during a study of shared clonotypes between healthy human individuals. Study-level information: The donors, a couple of women and a few men, were aged 18 to 49.

The CDR3 contains 16 residues. Germline V gene data show CDR1 as MDHEN and CDR2 as SYDVKM. V was pared by 3 bases and J by 6 bases, with 9 bases of the junction left unmatched. For sorted subsets, approximately 180 ng DNA per replicate equaled roughly 29,000 T cell genomes. Clones were read by immunoSEQ multiplex PCR, and TCRdb kept only the in-frame ones, dropping some. The sample holds over 2,000,000 clones; about 94% are singletons and the top ten take about 1.6%. Positive CCR7 selection of CD45RO-negative cells yielded the naive CD8 cells, and terminally differentiated effector memory CD45RA+ cells were excluded. The sample holds one count of this clone.

This TCR came from a man aged 18 to 30 in good health. Some clones in this sample may be carry-over from other donors' samples. This rearrangement joins TRBV28 to TRBJ1-4, with 8 bases matching TRBD1. The sequencing sample was made of naive CD8+ T cells from PBMCs. For the CDR3, the DNA is TGTGCCAGCAGTTTCTCGGCCTCAGGGGGCGATGAAAAACTGTTTTTT. This codes for CASSFSASGGDEKLFF. Full variable domain (missing parts from reference TRBV28 and TRBJ1-4): DVKVTQSSRYLVKRTGEKVFLECVQDMDHENMFWYRQDPGLGLRLIYFSYDVKMKEKGDIPEGYSVSREKKERFSLILESASTNQTSMYLCASSFSASGGDEKLFFGSGTQLSVL.